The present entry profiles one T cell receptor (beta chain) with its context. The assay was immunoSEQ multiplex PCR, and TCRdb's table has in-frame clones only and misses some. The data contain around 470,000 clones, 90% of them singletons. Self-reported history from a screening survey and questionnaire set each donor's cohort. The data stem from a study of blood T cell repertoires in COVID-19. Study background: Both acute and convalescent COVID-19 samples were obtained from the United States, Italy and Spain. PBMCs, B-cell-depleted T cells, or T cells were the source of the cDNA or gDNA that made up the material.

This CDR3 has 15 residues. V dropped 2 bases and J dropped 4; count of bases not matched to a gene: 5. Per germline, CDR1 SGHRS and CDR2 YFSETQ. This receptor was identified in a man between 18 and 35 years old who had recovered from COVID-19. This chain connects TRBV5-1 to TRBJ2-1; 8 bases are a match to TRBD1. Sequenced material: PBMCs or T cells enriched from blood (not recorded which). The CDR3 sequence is CASSFMTGAYNEQFF. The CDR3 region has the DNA TGCGCCAGCAGCTTTATGACAGGGGCATACAATGAGCAGTTCTTC.